This T cell receptor (beta chain) was sequenced during a study of Tregs in tolerant kidney transplant recipients. Study-wide findings and caveats: No direct test of biological reproducibility was done here.

In regard to this clone: Its specificity is unknown.

Unstimulated regulatory T cells (CD4+CD25+CD127-), CD4+CD25- non-regulatory cells, CD4 and CD8 cells were FACS-sorted from thawed PBMCs. CDR3 size: 14 residues. J was trimmed by 5 bases and V by 5 bases; bases with no gene match: 4. Germline V gives CDR1 SQVTM, CDR2 ANQGSEA. Measured with immunoSEQ multiplex PCR; TCRdb has only the in-frame clones, and not every one. The sample carries some 100,000 clones, around nine tenths recorded once. The sequencing input was CD4+ T cells from blood. The receptor was isolated from a human donor in good health. The chain has TRBV29-1 and TRBJ2-2, with 11 bases that match TRBD2. The CDR3 coding sequence is TGCAGCGTTATTCGACTAGCGGGAACCGGGGAGCTGTTTTTT. Translation gives CSVIRLAGTGELFF.